The 25 T cell receptor beta chains in this list originate from one sample, sequenced in a study of OX40 agonist ivuxolimab in advanced cancers. Profiling relied on immunoSEQ multiplex PCR, and the TCRdb table lists in-frame clones only, not all of them. Of about 90,000 clones detected, more than 80% appear once; the ten largest clones hold 8% to 9.5%. The material sequenced was CD4+ or CD8+ T cells sorted from blood, taken in a trial of the OX40 agonist ivuxolimab. The origin of the receptors is an adult with an advanced solid tumor such as melanoma, head and neck, liver or kidney cancer.

This clone was observed a single time. This sequence joins TRBV25-1 and TRBJ1-1; 7 positions match TRBD1. Germline lookup yields CDR1 MGHDK and CDR2 SYGVNS. The CDR3 has 15 amino acids. Trimming took 6 bases from V and 2 from J; bases not matched to a gene: 9. The DNA for the CDR3 is TGTGCCAGCAGAGAAGGGGGCAGGGCCAACACTGAAGCTTTCTTT. Amino acids: CASREGGRANTEAFF.

The chain uses TRBV7-2 and TRBJ2-1, with D maybe TRBD2 (6 bases). The CDR3 length is 12 residues. V gave up 2 bases and J gave up 14 bases, with 13 bases separating them. The germline CDR1 and CDR2 sequences are SGHTA and FQGNSA. The CDR3 loop is CASSLPRLEEFF. The CDR3 DNA reads TGTGCCAGCAGCTTACCGAGACTAGAAGAGTTCTTC.

This chain joins TRBV4-1 and TRBJ2-5, with a possible D match to TRBD2 (5 bases). Germline CDR1 is MGHRA and CDR2 is YSYEKL. The CDR3 runs to 14 residues. V lost 0 bases and J 5 bases, leaving 10 bases between the germline ends. Here the CDR3 reads CASSQDGRRETQYF. DNA of the CDR3: TGCGCCAGCAGCCAAGATGGTAGGAGGGAGACCCAGTACTTC.

In DNA form, the CDR3 reads TGTGCCAGCAGCGACGGGACCCCCGGGGAGCTGTTTTTT. It codes for CASSDGTPGELFF. The rearrangement links TRBV7-3 to TRBJ2-2; D is perhaps TRBD1 or TRBD2 (5 bases each). This CDR3 region has 13 residues. Per germline, CDR1 SGHTA and CDR2 FQGTGA. V was trimmed by 5 bases and J by 6 bases, leaving 10 bases between them. The full variable domain, completed using reference TRBV7-3 and TRBJ2-2, is GAGVSQTPSNKVTEKGKYVELRCDPISGHTALYWYRQSLGQGPEFLIYFQGTGAADDSGLPNDRFFAVRPEGSVSTLKIQRTERGDSAVYLCASSDGTPGELFFGEGSRLTVL.

The chain employs TRBV30 and TRBJ2-1; no clear D gene. The germline CDR1 and CDR2 sequences are GTSNPN and SVGIG (reference sequence). Trimming took 1 base from V and 7 from J, leaving 8 bases between them. CDR3 length: 12 residues. CDR3 in amino acids: CAWSALVNEQFF. The CDR3 bases are TGTGCCTGGAGTGCATTGGTAAATGAGCAGTTCTTC. Drawing the rest from reference TRBV30 and TRBJ2-1, the complete variable domain is SQTIHQWPATLVQPVGSPLSLECTVEGTSNPNLYWYRQAAGRGLQLLFYSVGIGQISSEVPQNLSASRPQDRQFILSSKKLLLSDSGFYLCAWSALVNEQFFGPGTRLTVL.

The CDR3 sequence is CASSLEGLVGYNEQFF. As DNA, the CDR3 is TGCGCCAGCAGCTTGGAAGGACTAGTGGGTTACAATGAGCAGTTCTTC. This chain joins TRBV5-1 and TRBJ2-1; TRBD2 matches 7 bases. CDR1 and CDR2 (germline): SGHRS, YFSETQ. This CDR3 contains 16 residues. V lost 0 bases and J lost 4; bases outside the gene matches: 7.

CDR3 sequence reads: CASSPPLSGELFF. The CDR3 coding sequence is TGTGCCAGCAGCCCGCCTCTTTCCGGGGAGCTGTTTTTT. The chain couples TRBV5-6 to TRBJ2-2; no definite D call. Germline values: CDR1 SGHDT, CDR2 YYEEEE. The V end was cut by 4 bases, the J end by 6 bases, with 10 bases between. The CDR3 spans 13 residues.

The genes are TRBV11-3 and TRBJ2-5; 8 bases map to TRBD1. CDR1 SGHNT and CDR2 YENEEA come from the germline V gene. V gave up 5 bases and J gave up 7 bases; unmatched junction bases: 18. This CDR3 is built from 17 residues. DNA for the CDR3: TGTGCCAGCAGCGTAGGTCTTCTCCGGGACAGGACTGCGACCCAGTACTTC. As protein: CASSVGLLRDRTATQYF.

The chain has TRBV5-1 and TRBJ2-2, with D maybe TRBD1 (6 bases). Trimming took 2 bases from V and 3 from J, leaving 14 bases between them. The CDR3 sequence is 16 residues long. CDR1 and CDR2 (germline): SGHRS, YFSETQ. The CDR3 bases are TGCGCCAGCAGCTTCAGGGGATCTGTCGACACCGGGGAGCTGTTTTTT. Protein product: CASSFRGSVDTGELFF.

This chain uses TRBV4-2 with TRBJ2-1, with D perhaps TRBD2 (5 bases). With 5 bases removed from V and 12 bases from J, the gap between germline ends came to 17 bases. Germline CDR1 reads LGHNA; CDR2 reads YNFKEQ. This CDR3 is built from 13 residues. The DNA for the CDR3 is TGTGCCAGCAGCTACCGGACCCTCGAGGGGCAGTTCTTC. This translates into CASSYRTLEGQFF.

The gene calls are TRBV5-1 and TRBJ1-2, with D perhaps matching TRBD1 (6 bases). The ends were cut back, 1 base at V and 5 bases at J, with 18 bases in the middle. The CDR3 consists of 16 residues. Germline assignment: CDR1 SGHRS and CDR2 YFSETQ. The CDR3 sequence is CASSLMAQGRGYGYTF. The DNA for the CDR3 is TGCGCCAGCAGCTTGATGGCACAGGGACGGGGTTATGGCTACACCTTC.

V gene TRBV2 combines with J gene TRBJ2-7; D gene ambiguous. Germline CDR1 is SNHLY and CDR2 is FYNNEI. The CDR3 consists of 12 residues. Trimming removed 6 bases from V and 2 bases from J, with 8 bases in between. The CDR3 coding sequence is TGTGCCAGCAGGGCTACAGCCTACGAGCAGTACTTC. Translated, it gives CASRATAYEQYF.

The chain is built from TRBV18 and TRBJ2-1; TRBD2 agrees at 11 bases. The length of the CDR3 is 16 residues. J gave up 3 bases and V 2 bases, and 3 bases lay outside the gene matches. In germline, CDR1 is KGHSH, CDR2 LQKENI. The CDR3 sequence is CASSPEGLADYNEQFF. The DNA for the CDR3 is TGTGCCAGCTCACCAGAGGGACTAGCGGACTACAATGAGCAGTTCTTC. The whole variable domain, filled in from reference TRBV18 and TRBJ2-1, reads NAGVMQNPRHLVRRRGQEARLRCSPMKGHSHVYWYRQLPEEGLKFMVYLQKENIIDESGMPKERFSAEFPKEGPSILRIQQVVRGDSAAYFCASSPEGLADYNEQFFGPGTRLTVL.

This chain uses TRBV7-9 with TRBJ2-1, with TRBD2 matching 8 bases. Germline V gene data show CDR1 as SEHNR and CDR2 as FQNEAQ (reference sequence). After removal of 1 base from V and 6 bases from J, the junction contained 5 bases not matched to a gene. The CDR3 consists of 15 residues. The CDR3 nucleotides read TGTGCCAGCAGCTTAGTAGCGGGGCCATCCAATGAGCAGTTCTTC. It yields the protein CASSLVAGPSNEQFF.

CDR3 amino acids: CASSPGTGGGANVLTF. The CDR3 nucleotides are TGTGCCAGCAGCCCGGGGACAGGGGGTGGGGCCAACGTCCTGACTTTC. The rearrangement uses TRBV7-3 and TRBJ2-6, with 11 bases lining up with TRBD1. Germline lookup yields CDR1 SGHTA and CDR2 FQGTGA. Trimming took 5 bases from V and 3 from J; bases not matched to a gene: 3. The CDR3 has 16 amino acids.

This clone was seen just once. J is TRBJ2-3 and V is TRBV9; 10 nucleotides agree with TRBD2. Germline V gene sequence: CDR1 SGDLS, CDR2 YYNGEE. This CDR3 comprises 16 residues. V dropped 2 bases and J dropped 2; count of bases not matched to a gene: 5. CDR3 coding DNA: TGTGCCAGCAGCGTCGAGGGACTAGCGAACACAGATACGCAGTATTTT. Its translation: CASSVEGLANTDTQYF.

The chain combines TRBV30 with TRBJ1-1; a weak D match, TRBD1 (6 bases). Deletions cut 7 bases from V and 2 bases from J, with 14 bases between. CDR3 length: 13 residues. In germline, CDR1 is GTSNPN, CDR2 SVGIG (reference sequence). CDR3 sequence (DNA): TGTGCCTATTCGGACAGTATTAACACTGAAGCTTTCTTT. Amino acid sequence: CAYSDSINTEAFF.

The chain carries TRBV27 and TRBJ1-2, with TRBD1 matching over 8 bases. Germline CDR1 is MNHEY and CDR2 is SMNVEV (reference sequence). The CDR3 covers 14 residues. The J segment lost 8 bases and the V segment lost 6 bases, leaving 11 bases of the junction unmatched. The CDR3 loop is CASRAGGALGGYTF. For the CDR3, the DNA is TGTGCCAGCAGGGCAGGGGGCGCGCTCGGCGGCTACACCTTC.

V usage is TRBV6-1 and J usage is TRBJ2-7; D call uncertain. The CDR3 sequence is 12 residues long. Germline V CDR1 and CDR2: MNHNS, SASEGT. V lost 4 bases, J lost 8 bases, and 12 bases lay in between. Here the CDR3 DNA reads TGTGCCAGCAGTGTGAGCTGGTTAAAGCAGTACTTC. Protein product: CASSVSWLKQYF.

CDR3 loop: CASSEGWSNYGYTF. For the CDR3, the DNA is TGTGCCAGCAGTGAAGGGTGGAGTAACTATGGCTACACCTTC. This sequence joins TRBV6-1 and TRBJ1-2; D is undetermined. V shed 1 base and J shed 1 base, with 7 bases lying between them. CDR1 and CDR2 (germline): MNHNS, SASEGT. CDR3 length equals 14 residues.

The rearrangement joins TRBV14 to TRBJ2-7; D may correspond to TRBD1 or TRBD2 (5 bases each). This CDR3 contains 14 residues. Per the germline V gene, CDR1 is SGHDN and CDR2 is FVKESK. Trimming cost V 6 bases and J 1 base, with 13 bases left between them. The CDR3: CASRRDVGSYEQYF. CDR3 DNA sequence: TGTGCCAGCAGAAGGGACGTGGGATCCTACGAGCAGTACTTC.

The chain links TRBV6-5 to TRBJ2-1, with 10 bases identical to TRBD1. V shed 6 bases and J 4 bases; nucleotides not matched to a gene: 3. The CDR3 extends over 14 amino acids. CDR1 MNHEY and CDR2 SVGAGI come from the germline V gene. CDR3 DNA sequence: TGTGCCAGCAGGGGGACAGGGGAATACAATGAGCAGTTCTTC. This encodes CASRGTGEYNEQFF.

This clone has just a few counts. The rearrangement links TRBV2 to TRBJ1-1; possibly TRBD1 for D (5 bases). The CDR3 is 14 residues long. The germline gives CDR1 SNHLY, CDR2 FYNNEI. The V end was cut by 0 bases, the J end by 4 bases, with 9 bases between. CDR3 amino acids: CASSEAGRGTEAFF. CDR3 coding DNA: TGTGCCAGCAGTGAAGCGGGGCGCGGCACTGAAGCTTTCTTT.

CDR3 bases: TGTGCCAGCAGCGTAGAGGCCGCAGGGGGCCTAGATGAAAAACTGTTTTTT. Translation gives CASSVEAAGGLDEKLFF. This chain joins TRBV9 and TRBJ1-4, with 8 bases matching TRBD1. This CDR3 is 17 amino acids long. J lost 6 bases, V lost 0 bases, and 10 bases had no gene match. Germline V gene sequence: CDR1 SGDLS, CDR2 YYNGEE.

This clone was seen only once. The chain has TRBV10-2 and TRBJ1-5; no clear D gene. V was trimmed by 10 bases and J by 5 bases, leaving 18 bases between them. The CDR3 has 14 residues. CDR1 is WSHSY, CDR2 SAAADI, per germline. CDR3 nucleotides: TGCGCCACCCAACCCGACAAACGCCATCAGCCCCAGCATTTT. Its protein product is CATQPDKRHQPQHF.